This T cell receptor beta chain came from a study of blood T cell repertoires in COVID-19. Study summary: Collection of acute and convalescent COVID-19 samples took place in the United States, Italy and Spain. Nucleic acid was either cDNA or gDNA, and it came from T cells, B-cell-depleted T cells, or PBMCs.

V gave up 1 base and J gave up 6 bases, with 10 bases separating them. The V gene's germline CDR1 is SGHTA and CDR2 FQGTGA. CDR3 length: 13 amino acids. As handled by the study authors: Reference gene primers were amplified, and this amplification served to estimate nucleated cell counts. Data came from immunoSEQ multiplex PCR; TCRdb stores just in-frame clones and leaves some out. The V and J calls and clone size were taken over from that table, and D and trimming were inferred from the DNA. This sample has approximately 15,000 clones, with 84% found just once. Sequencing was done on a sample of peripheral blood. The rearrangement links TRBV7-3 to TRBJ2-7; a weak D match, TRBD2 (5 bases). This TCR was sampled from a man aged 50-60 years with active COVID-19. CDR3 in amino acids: CASSLNSEGEQYF. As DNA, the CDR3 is TGTGCCAGCAGCTTAAATAGTGAGGGCGAGCAGTACTTC.